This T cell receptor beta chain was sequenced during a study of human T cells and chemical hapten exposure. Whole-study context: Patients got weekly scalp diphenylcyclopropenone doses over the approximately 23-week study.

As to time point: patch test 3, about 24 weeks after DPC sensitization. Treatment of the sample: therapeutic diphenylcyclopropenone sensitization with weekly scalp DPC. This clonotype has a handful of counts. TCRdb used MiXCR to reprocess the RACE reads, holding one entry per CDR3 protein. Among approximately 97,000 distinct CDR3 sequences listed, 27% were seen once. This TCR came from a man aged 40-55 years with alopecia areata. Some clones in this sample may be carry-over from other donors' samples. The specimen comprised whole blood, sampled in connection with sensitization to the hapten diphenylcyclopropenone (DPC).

CDR3 region: CASSFGQACGEKLFF. The CDR3, as DNA: TGTGCCAGCAGCTTTGGACAGGCCTGCGGTGAAAAACTGTTTTTT. V gene TRBV7-9 combines with J gene TRBJ1-4; 7 bases line up with TRBD1. Germline V lookup: CDR1 SEHNR, CDR2 FQNEAQ (reference sequence). V shed 3 bases, J shed 7 bases, and the junction held 8 bases outside the gene matches. The CDR3 spans 15 residues.